This T cell receptor (beta chain) was observed in a study of CD4+ T cells in melanoma. Germline-derived CDR1 and CDR2 are SGHDN and FVKESK. The CDR3 sequence is 16 residues long. Germline trimming cut 1 base from V and 4 bases from J; bases unmatched to any gene: 5. Libraries were prepared by immunoSEQ multiplex PCR; TCRdb keeps only in-frame clonotypes and omits some of them. This table holds about 10,000 clones, 50% to 75% found once. The source of this sequence is a human donor with melanoma. This chain joins TRBV14 and TRBJ2-1; 9 bases are shared with TRBD2. Specimen: cells from a culture (not recorded whether cultured in vitro). The chain's CDR3 is CASSQVAGGAYNEQFF. The CDR3 DNA follows: TGTGCCAGCAGCCAAGTTGCGGGGGGGGCTTACAATGAGCAGTTCTTC.